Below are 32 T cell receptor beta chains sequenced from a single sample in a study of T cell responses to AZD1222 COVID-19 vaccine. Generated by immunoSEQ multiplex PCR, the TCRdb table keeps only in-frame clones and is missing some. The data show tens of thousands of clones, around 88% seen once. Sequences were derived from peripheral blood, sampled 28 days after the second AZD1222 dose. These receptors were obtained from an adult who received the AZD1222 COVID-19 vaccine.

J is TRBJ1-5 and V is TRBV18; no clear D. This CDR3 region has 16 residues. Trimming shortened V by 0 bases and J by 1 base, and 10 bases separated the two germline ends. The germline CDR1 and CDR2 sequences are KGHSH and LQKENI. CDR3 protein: CASSPPGSRSNQPQHF. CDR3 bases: TGTGCCAGCTCACCACCGGGATCAAGAAGCAATCAGCCCCAGCATTTT.

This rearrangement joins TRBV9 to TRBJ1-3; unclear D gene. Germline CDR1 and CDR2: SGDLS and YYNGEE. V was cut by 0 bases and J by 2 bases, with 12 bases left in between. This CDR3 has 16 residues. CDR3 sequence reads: CASSVAPLDTGNTIYF. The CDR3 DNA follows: TGTGCCAGCAGCGTAGCTCCTTTAGATACTGGAAACACCATATATTTT.

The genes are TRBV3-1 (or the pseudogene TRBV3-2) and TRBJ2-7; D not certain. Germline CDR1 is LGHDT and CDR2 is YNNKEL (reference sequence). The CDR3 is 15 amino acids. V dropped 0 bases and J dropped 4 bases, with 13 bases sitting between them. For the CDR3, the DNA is TGTGCCAGCAGCCAAGATAACACGGAAATATACGAGCAGTACTTC. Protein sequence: CASSQDNTEIYEQYF.

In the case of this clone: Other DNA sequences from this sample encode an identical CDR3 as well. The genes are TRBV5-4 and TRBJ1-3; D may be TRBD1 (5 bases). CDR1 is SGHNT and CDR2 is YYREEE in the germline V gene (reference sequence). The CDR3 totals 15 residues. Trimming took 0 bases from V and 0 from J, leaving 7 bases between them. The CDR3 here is CASSLDRNSGNTIYF. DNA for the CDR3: TGTGCCAGCAGCTTGGACAGGAACTCTGGAAACACCATATATTTT.

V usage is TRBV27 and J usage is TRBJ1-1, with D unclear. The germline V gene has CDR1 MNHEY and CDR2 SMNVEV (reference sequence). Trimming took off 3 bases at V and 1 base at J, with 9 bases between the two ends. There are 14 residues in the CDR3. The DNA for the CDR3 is TGTGCCAGCAGTTTGAAAGGGAGGAACACTGAAGCTTTCTTT. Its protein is CASSLKGRNTEAFF.

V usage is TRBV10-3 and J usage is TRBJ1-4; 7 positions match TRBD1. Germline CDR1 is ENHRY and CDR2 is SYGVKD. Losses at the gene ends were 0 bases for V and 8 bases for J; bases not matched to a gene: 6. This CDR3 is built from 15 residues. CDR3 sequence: CAISESKGAGEKLFF. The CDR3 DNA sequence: TGTGCCATCAGTGAGTCAAAGGGGGCAGGAGAAAAACTGTTTTTT.

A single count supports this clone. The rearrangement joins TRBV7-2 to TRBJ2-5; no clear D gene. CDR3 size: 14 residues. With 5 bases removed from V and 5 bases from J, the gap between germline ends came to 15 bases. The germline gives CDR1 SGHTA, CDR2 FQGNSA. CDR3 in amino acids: CASSPQTGLETQYF. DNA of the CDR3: TGTGCCAGCAGCCCACAAACTGGATTGGAGACCCAGTACTTC.

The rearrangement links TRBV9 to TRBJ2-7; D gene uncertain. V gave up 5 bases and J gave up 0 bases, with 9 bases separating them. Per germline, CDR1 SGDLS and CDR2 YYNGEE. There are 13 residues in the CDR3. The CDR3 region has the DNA TGTGCCAGCAGTCCGGGCACCTCCTACGAGCAGTACTTC. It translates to CASSPGTSYEQYF.

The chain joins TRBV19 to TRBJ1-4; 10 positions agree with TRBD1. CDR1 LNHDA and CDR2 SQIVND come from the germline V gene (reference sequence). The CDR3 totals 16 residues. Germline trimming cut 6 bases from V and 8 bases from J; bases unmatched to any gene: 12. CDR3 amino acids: CASSLATGTGDEKLFF. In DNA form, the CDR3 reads TGTGCCAGTAGCCTAGCTACCGGGACAGGGGACGAAAAACTGTTTTTT.

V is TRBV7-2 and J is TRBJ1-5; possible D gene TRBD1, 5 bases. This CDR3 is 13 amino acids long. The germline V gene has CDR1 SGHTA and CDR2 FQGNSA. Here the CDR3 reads CASAGGARQPQHF. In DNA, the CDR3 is TGTGCGAGCGCGGGGGGAGCACGCCAGCCCCAGCATTTT.

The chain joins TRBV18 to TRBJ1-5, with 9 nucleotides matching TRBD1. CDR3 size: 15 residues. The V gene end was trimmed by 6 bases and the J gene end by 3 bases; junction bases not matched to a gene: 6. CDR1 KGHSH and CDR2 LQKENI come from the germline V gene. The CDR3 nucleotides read TGTGCCAGCTCGAAAACAGGGGGCAACAATCAGCCCCAGCATTTT. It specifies CASSKTGGNNQPQHF.

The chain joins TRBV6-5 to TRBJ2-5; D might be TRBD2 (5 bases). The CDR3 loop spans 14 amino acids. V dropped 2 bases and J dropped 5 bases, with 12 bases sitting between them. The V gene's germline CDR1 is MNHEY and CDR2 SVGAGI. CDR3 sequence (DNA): TGTGCCAGCAGTTACGGGAGAGTTAGGGAGACCCAGTACTTC. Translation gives CASSYGRVRETQYF.

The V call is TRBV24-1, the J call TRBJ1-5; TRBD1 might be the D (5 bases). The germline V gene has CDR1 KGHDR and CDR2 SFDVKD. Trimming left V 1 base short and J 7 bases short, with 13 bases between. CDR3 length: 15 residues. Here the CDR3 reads CATSDFREVGQPQHF. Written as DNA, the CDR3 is TGTGCCACCAGTGATTTCAGGGAAGTAGGACAGCCCCAGCATTTT.

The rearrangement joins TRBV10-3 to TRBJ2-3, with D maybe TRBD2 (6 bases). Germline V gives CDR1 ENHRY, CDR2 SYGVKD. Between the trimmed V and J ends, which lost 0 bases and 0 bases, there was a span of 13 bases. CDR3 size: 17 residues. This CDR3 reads CAISESNSGPSTDTQYF. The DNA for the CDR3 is TGTGCCATCAGTGAGTCGAATAGCGGCCCTAGCACAGATACGCAGTATTTT.

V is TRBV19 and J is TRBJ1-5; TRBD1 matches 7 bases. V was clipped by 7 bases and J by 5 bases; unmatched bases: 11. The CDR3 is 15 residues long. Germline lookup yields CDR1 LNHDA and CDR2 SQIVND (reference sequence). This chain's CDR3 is CASTIPGGTDQPQHF. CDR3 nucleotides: TGTGCCAGTACCATCCCAGGGGGTACGGATCAGCCCCAGCATTTT.

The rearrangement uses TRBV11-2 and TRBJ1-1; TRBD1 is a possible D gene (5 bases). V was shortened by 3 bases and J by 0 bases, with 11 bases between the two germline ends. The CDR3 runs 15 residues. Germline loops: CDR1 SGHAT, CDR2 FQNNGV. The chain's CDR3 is CASSFTGRVNTEAFF. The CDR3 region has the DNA TGTGCCAGCAGCTTTACGGGGCGGGTGAACACTGAAGCTTTCTTT.

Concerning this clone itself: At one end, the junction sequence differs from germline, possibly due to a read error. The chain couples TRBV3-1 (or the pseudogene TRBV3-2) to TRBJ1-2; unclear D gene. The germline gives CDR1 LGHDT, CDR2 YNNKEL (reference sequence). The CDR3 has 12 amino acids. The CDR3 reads CASSQGPTFSAF. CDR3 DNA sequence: TGTGCCAGCAGCCAAGGTCCTACCTTCAGCGCCTTC.

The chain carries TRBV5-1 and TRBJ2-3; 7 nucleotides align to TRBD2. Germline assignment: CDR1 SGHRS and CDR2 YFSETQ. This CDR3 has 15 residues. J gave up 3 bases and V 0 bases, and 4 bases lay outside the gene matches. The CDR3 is CASSLDGGSTDTQYF. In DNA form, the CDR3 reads TGCGCCAGCAGCTTGGACGGGGGGAGTACAGATACGCAGTATTTT.

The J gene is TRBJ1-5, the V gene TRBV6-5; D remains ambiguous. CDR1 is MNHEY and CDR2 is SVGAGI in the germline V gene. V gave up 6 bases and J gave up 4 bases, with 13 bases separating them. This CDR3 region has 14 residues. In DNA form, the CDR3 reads TGTGCCAGCAGAGACTTTCAAGGAAATCAGCCCCAGCATTTT. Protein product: CASRDFQGNQPQHF.

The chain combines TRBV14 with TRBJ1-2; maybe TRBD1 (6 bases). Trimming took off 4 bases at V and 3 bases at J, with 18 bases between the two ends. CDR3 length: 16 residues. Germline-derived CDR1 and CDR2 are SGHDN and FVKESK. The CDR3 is CASSPPGGDMYYGYTF. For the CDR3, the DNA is TGTGCCAGCAGCCCACCGGGGGGGGACATGTACTATGGCTACACCTTC.

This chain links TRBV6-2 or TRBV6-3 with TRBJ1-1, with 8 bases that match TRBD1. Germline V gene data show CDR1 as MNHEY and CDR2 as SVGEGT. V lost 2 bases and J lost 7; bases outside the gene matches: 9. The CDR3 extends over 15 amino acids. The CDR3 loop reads CASSYPAGTGGEAFF. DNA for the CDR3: TGTGCCAGCAGTTACCCCGCCGGGACAGGTGGTGAAGCTTTCTTT.

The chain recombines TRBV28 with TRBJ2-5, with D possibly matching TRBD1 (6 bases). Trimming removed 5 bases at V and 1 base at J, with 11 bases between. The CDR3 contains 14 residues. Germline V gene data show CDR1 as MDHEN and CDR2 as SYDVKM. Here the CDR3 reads CASSPGQSQETQYF. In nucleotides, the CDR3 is TGTGCCAGCAGTCCCGGACAGTCCCAAGAGACCCAGTACTTC.

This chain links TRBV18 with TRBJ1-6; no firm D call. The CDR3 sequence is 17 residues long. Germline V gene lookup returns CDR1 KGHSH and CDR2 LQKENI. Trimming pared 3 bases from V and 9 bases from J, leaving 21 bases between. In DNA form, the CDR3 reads TGTGCCAGCTCACCGACCCGCCAAGGGTGGTTGGGTTCACCCCTCCACTTT. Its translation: CASSPTRQGWLGSPLHF. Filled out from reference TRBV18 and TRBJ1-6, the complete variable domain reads NAGVMQNPRHLVRRRGQEARLRCSPMKGHSHVYWYRQLPEEGLKFMVYLQKENIIDESGMPKERFSAEFPKEGPSILRIQQVVRGDSAAYFCASSPTRQGWLGSPLHFGNGTRLTVT.

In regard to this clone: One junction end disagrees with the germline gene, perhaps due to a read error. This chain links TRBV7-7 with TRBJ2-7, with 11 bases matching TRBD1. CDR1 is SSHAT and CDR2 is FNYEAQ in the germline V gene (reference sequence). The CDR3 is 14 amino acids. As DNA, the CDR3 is TGTGCTAGCAGCCAGGACAGGGGGCTAGGCGAGCAGTACTTC. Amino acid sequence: CASSQDRGLGEQYF.

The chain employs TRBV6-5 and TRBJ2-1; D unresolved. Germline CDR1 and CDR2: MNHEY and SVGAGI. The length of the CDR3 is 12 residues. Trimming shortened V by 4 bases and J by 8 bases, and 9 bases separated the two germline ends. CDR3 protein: CASSFPRYEQFF. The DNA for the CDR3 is TGTGCCAGCAGTTTCCCTAGGTATGAGCAGTTCTTC.

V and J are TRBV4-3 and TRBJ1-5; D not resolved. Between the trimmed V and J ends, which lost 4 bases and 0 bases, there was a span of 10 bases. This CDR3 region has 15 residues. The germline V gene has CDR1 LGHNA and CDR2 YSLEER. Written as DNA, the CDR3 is TGCGCCAGCAGCCCGCGAAGAGGTAGCAATCAGCCCCAGCATTTT. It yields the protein CASSPRRGSNQPQHF.

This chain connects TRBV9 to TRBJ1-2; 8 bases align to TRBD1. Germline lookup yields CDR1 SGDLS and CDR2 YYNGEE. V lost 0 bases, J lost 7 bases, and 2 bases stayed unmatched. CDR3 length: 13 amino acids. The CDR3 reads CASSVEGTGGYTF. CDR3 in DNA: TGTGCCAGCAGCGTAGAGGGGACAGGTGGCTACACCTTC.

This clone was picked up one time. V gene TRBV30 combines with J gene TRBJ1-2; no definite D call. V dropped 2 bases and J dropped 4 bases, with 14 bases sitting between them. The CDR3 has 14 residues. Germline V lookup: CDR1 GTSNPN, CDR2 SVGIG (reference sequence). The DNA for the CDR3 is TGTGCCTGGAGTAACGGGCCTCGGGGCTATGGCTACACCTTC. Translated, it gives CAWSNGPRGYGYTF.

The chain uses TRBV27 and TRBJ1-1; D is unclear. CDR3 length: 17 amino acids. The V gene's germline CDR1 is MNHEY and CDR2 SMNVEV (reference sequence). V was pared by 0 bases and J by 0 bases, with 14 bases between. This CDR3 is CASSLSPTQYMNTEAFF. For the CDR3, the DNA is TGTGCCAGCAGTTTATCCCCGACACAGTATATGAACACTGAAGCTTTCTTT.

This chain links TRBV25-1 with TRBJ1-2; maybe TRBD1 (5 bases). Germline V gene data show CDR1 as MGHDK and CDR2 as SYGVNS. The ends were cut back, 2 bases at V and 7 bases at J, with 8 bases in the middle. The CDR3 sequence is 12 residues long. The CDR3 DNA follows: TGTGCCAGCAGTGAACCGAGGGGTGGCTACACCTTC. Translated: CASSEPRGGYTF.

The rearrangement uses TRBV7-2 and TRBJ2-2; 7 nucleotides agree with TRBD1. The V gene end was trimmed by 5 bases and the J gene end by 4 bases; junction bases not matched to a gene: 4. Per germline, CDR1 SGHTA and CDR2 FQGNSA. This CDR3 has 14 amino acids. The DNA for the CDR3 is TGTGCCAGCAGCGGACAGGCGCCCACCGGGGAGCTGTTTTTT. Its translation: CASSGQAPTGELFF.

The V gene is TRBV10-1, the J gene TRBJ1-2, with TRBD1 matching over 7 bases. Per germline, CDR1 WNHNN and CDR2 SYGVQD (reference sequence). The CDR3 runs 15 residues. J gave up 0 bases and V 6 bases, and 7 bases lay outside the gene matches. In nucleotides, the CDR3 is TGCGCCAGCAGCACGCAGGGGGGAGCTAACTATGGCTACACCTTC. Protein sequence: CASSTQGGANYGYTF.